This is a list of T cell receptor beta chains from one sample in a study of blood T cell repertoires in COVID-19. Clones were sequenced by immunoSEQ multiplex PCR, and TCRdb holds only the in-frame ones, with some missing. The sample includes 97,000 or so clones, more than 85% of them seen just once. Material for sequencing was peripheral blood. The source of these receptors is a man between 50 and 59 years old with active or convalescent COVID-19. The conserved cysteine and the conserved F or W are not part of the CDR3 here. The order of the fields is clone size, V gene, J gene, CDR3 protein. Only some rows state a clone size, as once, few, many or a class for expanded clones.

size: .
V: TRBV7-2
J: TRBJ1-5
CDR3: ASSLGRGGLNQPQH

size: .
V: TRBV25-1
J: TRBJ1-6
CDR3: ASSESPRGRGSPLH

size: few
V: TRBV10-1
J: TRBJ1-1
CDR3: ASSNTGDTEAF

size: .
V: TRBV21-1
J: TRBJ2-3
CDR3: ASSKKRDSTSTDTQY

size: few
V: TRBV3-1/TRBV3-2
J: TRBJ1-1
CDR3: ASSQGGDTEAF

size: .
V: TRBV5-1
J: TRBJ2-1
CDR3: ASRDPGDNEQF

size: .
V: TRBV18
J: TRBJ1-2
CDR3: ASSPTQGFYYGYT

size: .
V: TRBV28
J: TRBJ1-1
CDR3: ASSLLGQGAQIYVGTEAF

size: few
V: TRBV18
J: TRBJ2-2
CDR3: ASSPPTGRGGELF

size: few
V: TRBV7-8
J: TRBJ2-5
CDR3: ASSLGQLQETQY

size: .
V: TRBV29-1
J: TRBJ1-3
CDR3: SGKTGGNTIY

size: .
V: TRBV14
J: TRBJ1-3
CDR3: ASSQVSLSGNTIY

size: .
V: TRBV12-3/TRBV12-4
J: TRBJ1-5
CDR3: ASSLAGNQPQH

size: .
V: TRBV3-1/TRBV3-2
J: TRBJ1-5
CDR3: ASSQDFGGNQPQH

size: .
V: TRBV27
J: TRBJ1-3
CDR3: ADRGRNTIY

size: .
V: TRBV7-2
J: TRBJ1-3
CDR3: ASSLSQGGAGGNTIY

size: .
V: TRBV7-9
J: TRBJ1-2
CDR3: ASSWDSHYGYT

size: .
V: TRBV3-1/TRBV3-2
J: TRBJ1-3
CDR3: ASSNRDIGTGNTIY

size: once
V: TRBV4-1
J: TRBJ1-2
CDR3: ASSQESANPGYGYT

size: .
V: TRBV27
J: TRBJ1-2
CDR3: ASSLLFGGGDYGYT

size: .
V: TRBV6-2/TRBV6-3
J: TRBJ2-5
CDR3: ASSYPHPVTQETQY

size: .
V: TRBV28
J: TRBJ1-5
CDR3: ASRAQNQPQH

size: once
V: TRBV28
J: TRBJ1-5
CDR3: ASSPRDRGRGQPQH

size: .
V: TRBV10-3
J: TRBJ1-1
CDR3: ATSPGQENTEAF

size: .
V: TRBV29-1
J: TRBJ1-2
CDR3: SVEGGRDRGPYGYT

size: .
V: TRBV28
J: TRBJ2-3
CDR3: ASSFQRGGTDTQY

size: few
V: TRBV6-2/TRBV6-3
J: TRBJ1-1
CDR3: ASSDDRGIYYTEAF

size: .
V: TRBV19
J: TRBJ2-6
CDR3: ASSIDLLRGQPRSGANVLT

size: .
V: TRBV5-6
J: TRBJ2-3
CDR3: ASSLLAGSTDTQY

size: .
V: TRBV7-2
J: TRBJ2-5
CDR3: ASSLRVSAAQETQY

size: .
V: TRBV10-1
J: TRBJ1-3
CDR3: ASSEADRVENTIY

size: .
V: TRBV3-1/TRBV3-2
J: TRBJ1-2
CDR3: ASSHSQGGYGYT